A selection of T cell receptor beta chains follows, all from one sample in a study of CDR3 diversity in severe acne. TCRdb reprocessed the PCR reads with MiXCR, giving one entry per CDR3 protein. Among about 85,000 distinct CDR3 sequences listed, 45% to 50% were seen once. Material for sequencing was blood. These TCRs come from a male donor in good health, serving as a control. CDR3s include the opening cysteine and the closing phenylalanine or tryptophan. Not every row has a clone size; where given, it reads once, few, many or a size class.

.	TRBV7-9	TRBJ2-1	CASSLTGTTPLF
.	TRBV25-1	TRBJ1-1	CASSQVITEAFF
.	TRBV7-2	TRBJ2-5	CASSLRTKGTQHF
.	TRBV5-1	TRBJ1-2	CASKLAGTSNYGYTF
.	TRBV5-8	TRBJ1-2	CASSDSQIGGYTF
.	TRBV7-9	TRBJ2-7	CASTGGIGDTQYF
few	TRBV25-1	TRBJ2-5	CASSGTGTSGRGGVQETQYF
.	TRBV6-5	TRBJ1-1	CASSAARAGAEAFF
.	TRBV2	TRBJ1-4	CATRRQAIGNEKLFF
.	TRBV24-1	TRBJ1-2	CATSDLQGYGYTF